This T cell receptor beta chain was found in a study of CD8 T cells in Susac syndrome. Reverse transcription of roughly 0.45 to 1 ug RNA was performed with random hexamers. Multiplex immunoSEQ PCR targeted 54 Vbeta and 13 Jbeta TCR beta segments. A single record per CDR3 protein comes from TCRdb applying MiXCR to the immunoSEQ multiplex PCR reads. The repertoire includes some 200,000 distinct CDR3 sequences, roughly nine tenths of them detected once, and less than 0.15% sits in the top ten. V gave up 5 bases and J gave up 4 bases, with 18 bases separating them. The V gene's germline CDR1 is SEHNR and CDR2 FQNEAQ (reference sequence). CDR3 length equals 16 residues. The study used treatment-naive patients who had stable or active relapsing-remitting disease as multiple sclerosis controls.

This sequence originates from a human donor with multiple sclerosis. This chain connects TRBV7-9 to TRBJ2-1; perhaps TRBD2 as D (6 bases). The sample was CD8+ T cells from PBMCs. This chain's CDR3 is CASSPQRAISYNEQFF. The CDR3 DNA reads as TGTGCCAGCAGCCCGCAGCGGGCAATATCTTACAATGAGCAGTTCTTC.